This T cell receptor (beta chain) was profiled in a study of cytomegalovirus exposure and HLA in healthy donors (dated by TCRdb to the late 2010s). Background on the whole study: A later analysis indicated that the roughly 130 validation repertoires were generated on the platform also employed for the roughly 650 repertoires of the first cohort. Along with the approximately 700-subject first cohort, a separate validation cohort of 120 different subjects was used. To predict cytomegalovirus infection status, the study combined high-throughput TCR immunosequencing, statistical association of individual TCRs with disease status, and machine learning. The aim of the study was to test whether cataloging public T cell receptors could identify signatures of past pathogen exposure. General study outcomes and caveats: A later analysis had no HLA typing for the validation cohort, so co-occurrence there was scored across all 110 or so repertoires. A few of the identified cytomegalovirus-associated TCR beta chains were confirmed in vitro to be specific for cytomegalovirus antigens. The classifier was reported to diagnose cytomegalovirus status with high specificity and sensitivity in both the original and validation cohorts. The authors suggested that the approach could potentially be extended to other disease states and immunological phenotypes. While some public TCRs were present in many individuals, most TCR sequences turned up only very rarely across donors. A later analysis found that TCRs clustered in the first cohort also tended to co-occur in the 120 or so validation repertoires, with roughly 95% of cluster scores above 0. The study gave a list of some 150 TCR beta chains associated with cytomegalovirus.

Library creation used the immunoSEQ multiplex PCR assay. Regarding the original processing steps: A statistical classification framework was developed to diagnose cytomegalovirus status using the catalog of TCR beta chain sequences. This is the immuneACCESS table as TCRdb keeps it, with only in-frame sequences that have V and J called. A part of the clones is gone; compared with another copy, unresolved V genes explain less than half, and the rest is unexplained. Clonal size and the V and J genes are those of that table, whereas D and trimming came from the DNA. In this sample the table shows 55,000 to 65,000 clones, roughly 94% of which occur a single time. The ten biggest clones cover 5.8% of the sample. Remarks on this clone: Its antigen target is currently unknown. Per-base qualities were not stored, and no clone one base away is much larger.

The germline V gene gives CDR1 as MDHEN and CDR2 as SYDVKM. Here V drops 5 bases and J drops 5 bases, and the junction holds 6 bases not matched to any gene. From the cysteine through the phenylalanine, the CDR3 covers 15 amino acids. Only the CDR3 DNA is retained, 45 bases long and in frame from the first base. Donors formed part of the validation cohort, which comprised 120 subjects and was distinct from the first cohort of under 800 subjects. The sequence was collected from a woman aged 18-30 years in good health and CMV-seropositive. Recombination linked TRBV28 to TRBJ1-6; a stretch of 7 junction bases matches TRBD1. Material for sequencing was PBMCs. This receptor has the CDR3 CASSPVDRDNSPLHF. The nucleotide sequence reads as follows: TGTGCCAGCAGTCCGGTAGACAGGGATAATTCACCCCTCCACTTT.